Reported below is one T cell receptor (beta chain). This CDR3 contains 14 residues. V was pared by 2 bases and J by 3 bases, with 9 bases between. Germline CDR1 is SGDLS and CDR2 is YYNGEE. The record originates from a study of response to subunit inactivated influenza vaccine. TCRdb recomputed calls from the RT-PCR reads with MiXCR, one row per CDR3 protein. The sample includes about 570,000 distinct CDR3 sequences, about 11% of them seen just once. The same data also went into a second study, on T cells expressing NK-cell markers. This second study says: Template switching by 5'RACE with UMIs generated the TCR beta cDNA. One of the eight sequenced donors was seronegative, whereas the other seven were HCMV-seropositive.

The chain carries TRBV9 and TRBJ2-1, with a possible D match to TRBD2 (5 bases). The sequence came from a man aged 50-59 years who received an inactivated influenza vaccine. This material consisted of PBMCs from blood, taken on the day of vaccination. This CDR3 is CASSVEGNYNEQFF. Written as DNA, the CDR3 is TGTGCCAGCAGCGTTGAGGGCAACTACAATGAGCAGTTCTTC.